This is a list of T cell receptor beta chains from one sample in a study of cytomegalovirus exposure and HLA in healthy donors. Sequenced by immunoSEQ multiplex PCR; TCRdb stores in-frame clones only, minus some. The sample has some 85,000 clones; about 81% are singletons. The sample consisted of PBMCs. These receptors all stem from a man between 18 and 29 years old in good health and CMV-seronegative. Both conserved end residues are part of each CDR3. The D gene is left open where the match is weak. Only part of the rows carry a size: once, few, many, or a class if the clone is expanded.

>TRBJ1-2|TRBD1|TRBV5-1|.
CASSSSGQGESGYTF
TGCGCCAGCAGCTCCTCGGGACAGGGGGAGAGTGGCTACACCTTC
>TRBJ2-3|TRBD2|TRBV30|.
CAWEMTSGRTDTQYF
TGTGCCTGGGAAATGACTAGCGGGAGAACAGATACGCAGTATTTT
>TRBJ1-2|.|TRBV6-4|once
CASSRGGYTF
TGTGCCAGCAGTCGGGGGGGCTACACCTTC
>TRBJ1-1|TRBD1|TRBV27|.
CASSLGDSEAFF
TGTGCCAGCAGTTTAGGGGACAGCGAAGCTTTCTTT
>TRBJ1-1|.|TRBV6-5|.
CASSRQKNTEAFF
TGTGCCAGCAGTAGACAGAAGAACACTGAAGCTTTCTTT
>TRBJ1-3|.|TRBV2|.
CASSEMGRTGNTIYF
TGTGCCAGCAGTGAAATGGGCAGAACAGGAAACACCATATATTTT
>TRBJ2-3|TRBD2|TRBV28|few
CASSPMGLAALTDTQYF
TGTGCCAGCAGTCCAATGGGGCTAGCGGCCCTCACAGATACGCAGTATTTT
>TRBJ1-2|.|TRBV9|.
CASSVAPMGENYGYTF
TGTGCCAGCAGCGTAGCCCCGATGGGAGAGAACTATGGCTACACCTTC
>TRBJ1-3|.|TRBV6-1|few
CASSEASTIYF
TGTGCCAGCAGTGAGGCAAGCACCATATATTTT
>TRBJ1-1|.|TRBV27|.
CASSIREHTEAFF
TGTGCCAGCAGTATCCGGGAACACACTGAAGCTTTCTTT
>TRBJ2-7|TRBD1|TRBV2|.
CASRGQGRGEQYF
TGTGCCAGCAGGGGACAGGGCCGTGGCGAGCAGTACTTC
>TRBJ2-7|TRBD1|TRBV7-6|.
CASSQIPGTGNESYEQYF
TGTGCCAGCAGCCAGATACCCGGGACAGGGAATGAATCCTACGAGCAGTACTTC
>TRBJ2-3|TRBD2|TRBV13|.
CASSSYSGRSPDTQYF
TGTGCCAGCAGCTCCTATAGCGGGAGGTCCCCAGATACGCAGTATTTT
>TRBJ2-7|TRBD2|TRBV9|once
CASSPSGSGYEQYF
TGTGCCAGCAGCCCAAGCGGGAGTGGGTACGAGCAGTACTTC
>TRBJ1-1|.|TRBV5-4|.
CASSLRQAPNTEAFF
TGTGCCAGCAGCTTAAGACAGGCGCCGAACACTGAAGCTTTCTTT
>TRBJ2-3|.|TRBV18|.
CASSPLVRSGTDTQYF
TGTGCCAGCTCACCGCTGGTACGGAGTGGTACAGATACGCAGTATTTT
>TRBJ1-4|.|TRBV30|.
CAWSVGQGREKLFF
TGTGCCTGGAGTGTGGGGCAGGGCCGAGAAAAACTGTTTTTT
>TRBJ2-1|.|TRBV7-3|.
CASSPLADSYNEQFF
TGTGCCAGCAGCCCCCTTGCGGACTCCTACAATGAGCAGTTCTTC
>TRBJ2-2|TRBD1|TRBV27|.
CASSFMTGVGTGELFF
TGTGCCAGCAGTTTTATGACAGGGGTTGGTACCGGGGAGCTGTTTTTT
>TRBJ1-5|.|TRBV5-6|.
CASSGHNRDDSNQPQHF
TGTGCCAGCAGCGGGCATAACAGGGACGATAGCAATCAGCCCCAGCATTTT
>TRBJ1-5|TRBD1|TRBV9|once
CASSPGQGNQPQHF
TGTGCCAGCAGCCCAGGACAGGGCAATCAGCCCCAGCATTTT
>TRBJ2-7|TRBD2|TRBV5-4|.
CASSLWTSGPYEQYF
TGTGCCAGCAGCTTATGGACTAGCGGACCCTACGAGCAGTACTTC
>TRBJ2-7|TRBD1|TRBV11-2|once
CASSSTGGAGYEQYF
TGTGCCAGCAGCTCCACAGGGGGCGCGGGGTACGAGCAGTACTTC
>TRBJ2-5|.|TRBV13|.
CASSADARRDQETQYF
TGTGCCAGCAGCGCGGACGCTCGGCGGGATCAAGAGACCCAGTACTTC
>TRBJ2-5|TRBD2|TRBV10-2|.
CASSELAGGSETQYF
TGCGCCAGCAGTGAACTAGCGGGAGGAAGCGAGACCCAGTACTTC
>TRBJ2-7|TRBD1|TRBV10-1|.
CASSRDRGFLYEQYF
TGCGCCAGCAGCCGGGACAGGGGTTTCCTCTACGAGCAGTACTTC
>TRBJ1-2|.|TRBV9|.
CASSVALIGYGYTF
TGTGCCAGCAGCGTAGCGTTGATCGGGTATGGCTACACCTTC
>TRBJ1-1|.|TRBV7-9|.
CASSLGRTGGTEAFF
TGTGCCAGCAGCCTCGGACGAACCGGAGGGACTGAAGCTTTCTTT
>TRBJ1-4|.|TRBV19|.
CASSNQAHGGEKLFF
TGTGCCAGTAGCAACCAGGCCCACGGAGGAGAAAAACTGTTTTTT
>TRBJ2-3|.|TRBV2|.
CASSRQGAADTQYF
TGTGCCAGCAGTCGTCAGGGTGCCGCAGATACGCAGTATTTT
>TRBJ1-2|TRBD1|TRBV5-6|.
CASSVDRGNYGYTF
TGTGCCAGCAGCGTGGACAGGGGGAACTATGGCTACACCTTC
>TRBJ2-2|.|TRBV25-1|once
CASSEYKRAGELFF
TGTGCCAGCAGTGAATATAAGAGAGCCGGGGAGCTGTTTTTT
>TRBJ2-5|TRBD2|TRBV4-2|.
CASSPAASGRETQYF
TGTGCCAGCAGCCCTGCGGCTAGCGGGAGAGAGACCCAGTACTTC
>TRBJ2-1|TRBD2|TRBV19|.
CASSIDSSGRRNEQFF
TGTGCCAGTAGTATAGACTCTAGCGGGAGGCGGAATGAGCAGTTCTTC
>TRBJ2-7|.|TRBV10-3|.
CAISNLEPKQYF
TGTGCCATCAGTAACCTAGAGCCAAAGCAGTACTTC
>TRBJ1-3|.|TRBV6-1|.
CASSITDESGNTIYF
TGTGCCAGCAGTATTACAGATGAATCTGGAAACACCATATATTTT
>TRBJ1-5|.|TRBV6-1|.
CASSEASGNQPQHF
TGTGCCAGCAGTGAAGCTTCAGGGAATCAGCCCCAGCATTTT
>TRBJ2-2|.|TRBV27|.
CASSQVHRELFF
TGTGCCAGCAGTCAGGTACACCGGGAGCTGTTTTTT
>TRBJ1-5|.|TRBV4-1|.
CASSQDLTGPAPQHF
TGCGCCAGCAGCCAAGATCTAACAGGGCCGGCGCCCCAGCATTTT
>TRBJ2-1|.|TRBV7-3|.
CASSPDSSSYNEQFF
TGTGCCAGCAGCCCTGACTCCAGCTCCTACAATGAGCAGTTCTTC
>TRBJ1-2|.|TRBV28|.
CASSLGGDYGYTF
TGTGCCAGCAGTTTAGGGGGGGATTATGGCTACACCTTC
>TRBJ1-2|.|TRBV6-5|.
CASSYFPRDYGYTF
TGTGCCAGCAGTTATTTTCCGCGGGACTATGGCTACACCTTC
>TRBJ1-5|.|TRBV5-6|.
CASSLLPRWDQPQHF
TGTGCCAGCAGCTTACTACCCCGGTGGGATCAGCCCCAGCATTTT
>TRBJ1-1|.|TRBV18|.
CASSRQEMNTEAFF
TGTGCCAGCTCGCGACAGGAGATGAACACTGAAGCTTTCTTT
>TRBJ2-1|TRBD2|TRBV5-1|.
CASSALLAGAGNEQFF
TGCGCCAGCAGCGCCCTCCTAGCGGGAGCGGGAAATGAGCAGTTCTTC
>TRBJ2-7|TRBD2|TRBV4-2|.
CASSQGSLAESLSYEQYF
TGTGCCAGCAGCCAAGGGTCTCTAGCGGAGTCGCTATCCTACGAGCAGTACTTC
>TRBJ1-1|TRBD1|TRBV9|once
CASSVVPRDRDKNTEAFF
TGTGCCAGCAGCGTAGTTCCCCGGGACAGGGACAAGAACACTGAAGCTTTCTTT
>TRBJ1-1|.|TRBV7-9|.
CASSFRGKQAFF
TGTGCCAGCAGCTTTCGCGGGAAACAAGCTTTCTTT
>TRBJ2-5|.|TRBV5-6|once
CASSLTGKTQYF
TGTGCCAGCAGCTTGACAGGGAAGACCCAGTACTTC
>TRBJ2-5|TRBD2|TRBV2|.
CASLRGLAGSETQYF
TGTGCCAGCCTTAGAGGACTAGCGGGATCAGAGACCCAGTACTTC
>TRBJ2-5|TRBD2|TRBV19|.
CASSIDHIAGGPSETQYF
TGTGCCAGTAGTATAGATCATATAGCGGGAGGGCCGTCGGAGACCCAGTACTTC
>TRBJ1-1|TRBD1|TRBV19|once
CASSTSGTGGTEAFF
TGTGCCAGTAGCACCTCCGGGACAGGGGGTACTGAAGCTTTCTTT
>TRBJ1-4|TRBD1|TRBV5-4|once
CASSWGQGLVGEKLFF
TGTGCCAGCAGCTGGGGACAGGGTCTTGTCGGTGAAAAACTGTTTTTT
>TRBJ1-2|.|TRBV7-9|.
CASSPGTTGGAGYTF
TGTGCCAGCAGCCCTGGGACAACAGGTGGGGCTGGCTACACCTTC
>TRBJ1-1|TRBD1|TRBV6-1|once
CASRNRQGVGTEAFF
TGTGCCAGCAGGAATCGACAGGGTGTAGGAACTGAAGCTTTCTTT
>TRBJ2-7|TRBD1|TRBV6-1|.
CASSGGTGPHAEQYF
TGTGCCAGCAGTGGAGGGACAGGTCCCCATGCAGAGCAGTACTTC
>TRBJ2-2|.|TRBV4-2|.
CASSSYRDTGELFF
TGTGCCAGCAGCTCCTACAGGGACACCGGGGAGCTGTTTTTT